The next 9 T cell receptor beta chains were all read from a single sample in a study of cytomegalovirus exposure and HLA in healthy donors (dated by TCRdb to 2016 to 2017). Receptor libraries were prepared by the immunoSEQ multiplex PCR assay. A mixture of 60 forward primers for TCR Vbeta segments and 13 reverse primers for TCR Jbeta segments was used in the multiplex PCR. TCRdb carries this immuneACCESS record with in-frame sequences only. Its versions omit some clonotypes, under half of them owing to an unresolved V gene in the studies checked, with the rest unexplained. For this sample the table gives 150,000 to 200,000 clones, of which about 72% were detected only once. The biggest ten clones account for roughly 2% of the sample. The material sequenced was PBMCs. The receptors stem from a man aged 45-65 years in good health and CMV-seropositive.

This clone was counted once. The CDR3 nucleotides read TGTGCCAGCAGCTTAGTGAGCGGCACTGAAGCTTTCTTT. It is translated as CASSLVSGTEAFF. The chain recombines TRBV11-1 with TRBJ1-1; D remains ambiguous. This CDR3 comprises 13 residues. V was trimmed by 1 base and J by 4 bases, leaving 7 bases between them. Germline values: CDR1 SGHAT, CDR2 FQDESV (reference sequence). Full variable domain (remainder filled in from reference TRBV11-1 and TRBJ1-1): EAEVAQSPRYKITEKSQAVAFWCDPISGHATLYWYRQILGQGPELLVQFQDESVVDDSQLPKDRFSAERLKGVDSTLKIQPAELGDSAMYLCASSLVSGTEAFFGQGTRLTVV.

V usage is TRBV28 and J usage is TRBJ2-7; possibly TRBD1 for D (6 bases). Germline V gene data show CDR1 as MDHEN and CDR2 as SYDVKM. The CDR3 spans 17 residues. Trimming took off 2 bases at V and 1 base at J, with 18 bases between the two ends. The CDR3 loop is CASSLLAGASPSYEQYF. In DNA form, the CDR3 reads TGTGCCAGCAGTTTACTAGCAGGGGCTAGCCCATCCTACGAGCAGTACTTC.

V and J are TRBV28 and TRBJ2-7; 7 positions match TRBD1. Looked up from germline, CDR1 is MDHEN and CDR2 is SYDVKM. The CDR3 covers 14 residues. J gave up 3 bases and V 6 bases, and 8 bases lay outside the gene matches. The CDR3, as DNA: TGTGCCAGCAGCCTCGGGACAGTTTTCTACGAGCAGTACTTC. Its protein is CASSLGTVFYEQYF.

The chain employs TRBV18 and TRBJ1-3; D unresolved. This CDR3 is 16 amino acids long. Germline V gene sequence: CDR1 KGHSH, CDR2 LQKENI. The V gene lost 3 bases and the J gene lost 2 bases, with 14 bases spanning the gap. The CDR3 here is CASSPRTTGTGNTIYF. Written as DNA, the CDR3 is TGTGCCAGCTCACCGAGAACTACCGGGACTGGAAACACCATATATTTT. The full variable domain, its missing parts supplied by reference TRBV18 and TRBJ1-3, is NAGVMQNPRHLVRRRGQEARLRCSPMKGHSHVYWYRQLPEEGLKFMVYLQKENIIDESGMPKERFSAEFPKEGPSILRIQQVVRGDSAAYFCASSPRTTGTGNTIYFGEGSWLTVV.

The chain uses TRBV9 and TRBJ1-2; weak D call: TRBD1 (6 bases). Trimming took off 4 bases at V and 4 bases at J, with 11 bases between the two ends. CDR1 is SGDLS, CDR2 YYNGEE, per germline. CDR3 size: 13 residues. The CDR3 DNA follows: TGTGCCAGCAGCCCCACAGGGACCTATGGCTACACCTTC. This gives the protein CASSPTGTYGYTF. Variable domain in full (rest from reference TRBV9 and TRBJ1-2): DSGVTQTPKHLITATGQRVTLRCSPRSGDLSVYWYQQSLDQGLQFLIQYYNGEERAKGNILERFSAQQFPDLHSELNLSSLELGDSALYFCASSPTGTYGYTFGSGTRLTVV.

The gene calls are TRBV7-3 and TRBJ1-4; D remains ambiguous. Germline V lookup: CDR1 SGHTA, CDR2 FQGTGA. The CDR3 covers 20 residues. The V and J ends lost 2 bases and 0 bases respectively, with 22 bases between them. CDR3 sequence (DNA): TGTGCCAGCAGCTTAGGTTGCGAGCGATTGGGTAAACCAACTAATGAAAAACTGTTTTTT. Translating gives CASSLGCERLGKPTNEKLFF.

The chain links TRBV9 to TRBJ1-3; D unresolved. Germline-derived CDR1 and CDR2 are SGDLS and YYNGEE. Trimming took 1 base from V and 0 from J, leaving 20 bases between them. The CDR3 length is 19 residues. The CDR3 DNA reads TGTGCCAGCAGCGTAAAACCCCCACGGGCGGGCTACTCTGGAAACACCATATATTTT. This gives the protein CASSVKPPRAGYSGNTIYF.

V usage is TRBV11-2 and J usage is TRBJ2-3; 9 positions agree with TRBD2. CDR3 length: 15 residues. CDR1 and CDR2 from the germline V gene are SGHAT and FQNNGV. The V segment lost 0 bases and the J segment 4 bases; nucleotides outside the gene matches: 2. CDR3 protein: CASSLDSGGSDTQYF. The CDR3 DNA is TGTGCCAGCAGCTTAGACAGCGGGGGGTCAGATACGCAGTATTTT.

The gene calls are TRBV10-2 and TRBJ1-3; no definite D call. V was pared by 6 bases and J by 2 bases, with 5 bases between. Looked up from germline, CDR1 is WSHSY and CDR2 is SAAADI. The CDR3 spans 12 residues. The CDR3 DNA reads as TGCGCCAGCAGCCAGGCTGGAAACACCATATATTTT. It encodes CASSQAGNTIYF.